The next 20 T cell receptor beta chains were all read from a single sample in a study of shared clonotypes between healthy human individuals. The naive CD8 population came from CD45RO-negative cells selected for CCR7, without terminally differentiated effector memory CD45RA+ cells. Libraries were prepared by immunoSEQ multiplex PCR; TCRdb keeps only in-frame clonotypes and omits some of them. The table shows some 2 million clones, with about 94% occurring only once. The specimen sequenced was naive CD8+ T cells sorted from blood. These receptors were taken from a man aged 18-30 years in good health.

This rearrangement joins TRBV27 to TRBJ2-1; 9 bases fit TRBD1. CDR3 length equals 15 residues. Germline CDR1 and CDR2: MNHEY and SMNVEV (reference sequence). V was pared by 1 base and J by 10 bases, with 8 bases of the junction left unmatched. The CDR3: CASSLFRTGVGEQFF. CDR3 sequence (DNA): TGTGCCAGCAGTTTATTCCGGACAGGGGTAGGGGAGCAGTTCTTC.

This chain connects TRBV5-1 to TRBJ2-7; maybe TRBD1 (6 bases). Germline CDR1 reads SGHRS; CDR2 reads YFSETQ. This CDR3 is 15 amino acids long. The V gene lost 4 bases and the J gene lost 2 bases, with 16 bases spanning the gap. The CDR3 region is CASSIGGPLAYEQYF. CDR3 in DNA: TGCGCCAGCAGCATAGGGGGTCCCCTCGCCTACGAGCAGTACTTC.

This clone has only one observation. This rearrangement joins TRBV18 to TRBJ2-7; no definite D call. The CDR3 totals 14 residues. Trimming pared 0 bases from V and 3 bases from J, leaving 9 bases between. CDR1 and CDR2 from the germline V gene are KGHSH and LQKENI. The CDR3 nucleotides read TGTGCCAGCTCACCACCGATCCAGATCTACGAGCAGTACTTC. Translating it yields CASSPPIQIYEQYF.

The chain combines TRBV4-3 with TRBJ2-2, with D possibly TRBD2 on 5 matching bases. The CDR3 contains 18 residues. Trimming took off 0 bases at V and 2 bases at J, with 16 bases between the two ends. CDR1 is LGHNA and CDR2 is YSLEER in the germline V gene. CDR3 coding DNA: TGCGCCAGCAGCCAAGATGGAGGCCCATTCGGTAACACCGGGGAGCTGTTTTTT. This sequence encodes CASSQDGGPFGNTGELFF.

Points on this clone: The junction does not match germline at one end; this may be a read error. CDR3 sequence: CASGLGGLGDPGANVLTF. CDR3 DNA: TGTGCCAGCGGCTTGGGAGGACTAGGAGATCCTGGGGCCAACGTCCTGACTTTC. The chain combines TRBV5-4 with TRBJ2-6; 7 bases line up with TRBD2. Germline CDR1 is SGHNT and CDR2 is YYREEE (reference sequence). This CDR3 spans 18 amino acids.

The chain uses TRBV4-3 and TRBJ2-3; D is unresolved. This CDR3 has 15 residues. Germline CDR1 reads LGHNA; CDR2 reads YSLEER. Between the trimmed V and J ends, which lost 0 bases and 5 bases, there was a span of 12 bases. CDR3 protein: CASSQESLLEDTQYF. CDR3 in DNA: TGCGCCAGCAGCCAAGAGAGCCTTTTGGAAGATACGCAGTATTTT.

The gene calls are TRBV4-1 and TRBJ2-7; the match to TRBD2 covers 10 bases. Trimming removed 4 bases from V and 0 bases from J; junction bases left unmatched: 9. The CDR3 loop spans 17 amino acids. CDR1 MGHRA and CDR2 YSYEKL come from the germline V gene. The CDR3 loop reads CASSPQPLAGASYEQYF. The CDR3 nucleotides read TGCGCCAGCAGCCCTCAGCCTCTAGCGGGAGCCTCCTACGAGCAGTACTTC.

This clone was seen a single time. The CDR3 nucleotides are TGCGCCAGCAGCTTAAGTTGGGGGCACACTGAAGCTTTCTTT. It is translated as CASSLSWGHTEAFF. This rearrangement joins TRBV5-1 to TRBJ1-1; possible D gene TRBD1, 6 bases. Germline CDR1 and CDR2: SGHRS and YFSETQ. This CDR3 contains 14 residues. The V and J ends lost 2 bases and 3 bases respectively, with 11 bases between them.

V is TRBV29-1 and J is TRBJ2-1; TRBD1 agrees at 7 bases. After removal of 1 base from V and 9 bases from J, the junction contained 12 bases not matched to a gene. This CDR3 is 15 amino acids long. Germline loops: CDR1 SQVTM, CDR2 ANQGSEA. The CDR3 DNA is TGCAGCGTTGAAGGGTCTGAGGACAGGTTCACTGAGCAGTTCTTC. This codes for CSVEGSEDRFTEQFF.

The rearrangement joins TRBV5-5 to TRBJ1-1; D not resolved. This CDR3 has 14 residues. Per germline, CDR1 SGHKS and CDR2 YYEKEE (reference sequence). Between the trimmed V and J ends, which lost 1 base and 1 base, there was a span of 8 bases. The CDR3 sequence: CASSLWGENTEAFF. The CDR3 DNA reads TGTGCCAGCAGCTTGTGGGGAGAGAACACTGAAGCTTTCTTT.

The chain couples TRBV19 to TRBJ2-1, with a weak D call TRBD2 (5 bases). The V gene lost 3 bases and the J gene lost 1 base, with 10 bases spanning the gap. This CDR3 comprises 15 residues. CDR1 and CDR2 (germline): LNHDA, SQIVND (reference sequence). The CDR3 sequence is CASSIGVNSYNEQFF. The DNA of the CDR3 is TGTGCCAGTAGTATCGGGGTAAATTCCTACAATGAGCAGTTCTTC.

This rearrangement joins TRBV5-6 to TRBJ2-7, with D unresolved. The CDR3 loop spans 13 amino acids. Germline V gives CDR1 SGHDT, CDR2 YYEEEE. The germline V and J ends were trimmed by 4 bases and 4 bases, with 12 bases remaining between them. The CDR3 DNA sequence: TGTGCCAGCAGCCTAGACAACGAATACGAGCAGTACTTC. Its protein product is CASSLDNEYEQYF.

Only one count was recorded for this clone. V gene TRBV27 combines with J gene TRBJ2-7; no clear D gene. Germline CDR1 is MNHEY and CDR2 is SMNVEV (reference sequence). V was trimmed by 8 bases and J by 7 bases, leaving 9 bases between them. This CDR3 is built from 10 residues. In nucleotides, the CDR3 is TGTGCCAGCGGCTATCCTGAGCAGTACTTC. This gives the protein CASGYPEQYF.

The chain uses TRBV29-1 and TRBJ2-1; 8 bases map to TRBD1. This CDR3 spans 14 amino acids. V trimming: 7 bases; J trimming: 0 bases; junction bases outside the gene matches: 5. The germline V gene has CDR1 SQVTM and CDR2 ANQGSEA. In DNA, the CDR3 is TGCAGCGCCACAGGGGGGATCTCCTACAATGAGCAGTTCTTC. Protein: CSATGGISYNEQFF.

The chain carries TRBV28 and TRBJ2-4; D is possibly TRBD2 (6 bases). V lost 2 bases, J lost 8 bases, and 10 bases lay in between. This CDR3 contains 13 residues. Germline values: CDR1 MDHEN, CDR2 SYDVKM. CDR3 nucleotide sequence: TGTGCCAGCAGTTTACGGGGGAGTTACATTCAGTACTTC. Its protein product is CASSLRGSYIQYF.

The CDR3, as DNA: TGTGCCAGCAGCTCAACACTGGACTGGAACACCGGGGAGCTGTTTTTT. Its translation: CASSSTLDWNTGELFF. V is TRBV5-6 and J is TRBJ2-2; a possible D gene is TRBD2 (5 bases). Trimming removed 3 bases at V and 1 base at J, with 13 bases between. The CDR3 spans 16 residues. Germline CDR1 is SGHDT and CDR2 is YYEEEE. The variable domain in full, with the rest retrieved from reference TRBV5-6 and TRBJ2-2, is DAGVTQSPTHLIKTRGQQVTLRCSPKSGHDTVSWYQQALGQGPQFIFQYYEEEERQRGNFPDRFSGHQFPNYSSELNVNALLLGDSALYLCASSSTLDWNTGELFFGEGSRLTVL.

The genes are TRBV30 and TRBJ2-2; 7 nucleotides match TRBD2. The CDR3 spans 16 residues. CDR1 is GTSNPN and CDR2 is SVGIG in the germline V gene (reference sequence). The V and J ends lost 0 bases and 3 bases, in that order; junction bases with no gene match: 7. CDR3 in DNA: TGTGCCTGGAGTGTACTCGTGCTAGCGGACACCGGGGAGCTGTTTTTT. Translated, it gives CAWSVLVLADTGELFF.

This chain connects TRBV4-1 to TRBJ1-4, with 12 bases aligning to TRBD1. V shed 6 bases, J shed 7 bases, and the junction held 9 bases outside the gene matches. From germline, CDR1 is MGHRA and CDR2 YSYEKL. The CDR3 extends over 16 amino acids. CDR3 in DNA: TGCGCCAGCAGACGCATAGGGACAGGGGGCCCTGAAAAACTGTTTTTT. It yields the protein CASRRIGTGGPEKLFF.

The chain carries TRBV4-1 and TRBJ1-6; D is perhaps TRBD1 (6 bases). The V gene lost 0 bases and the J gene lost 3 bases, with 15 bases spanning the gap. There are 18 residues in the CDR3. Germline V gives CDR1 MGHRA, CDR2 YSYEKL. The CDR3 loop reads CASSQERGVGFYNSPLHF. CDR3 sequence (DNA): TGCGCCAGCAGCCAAGAAAGGGGGGTTGGATTCTATAATTCACCCCTCCACTTT.

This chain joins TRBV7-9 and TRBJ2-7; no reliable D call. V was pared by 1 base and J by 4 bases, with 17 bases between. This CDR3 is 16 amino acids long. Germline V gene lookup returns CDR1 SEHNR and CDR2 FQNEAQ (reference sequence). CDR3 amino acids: CASSLVGRSGAYEQYF. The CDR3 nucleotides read TGTGCCAGCAGCTTAGTAGGCCGCTCAGGAGCTTACGAGCAGTACTTC.